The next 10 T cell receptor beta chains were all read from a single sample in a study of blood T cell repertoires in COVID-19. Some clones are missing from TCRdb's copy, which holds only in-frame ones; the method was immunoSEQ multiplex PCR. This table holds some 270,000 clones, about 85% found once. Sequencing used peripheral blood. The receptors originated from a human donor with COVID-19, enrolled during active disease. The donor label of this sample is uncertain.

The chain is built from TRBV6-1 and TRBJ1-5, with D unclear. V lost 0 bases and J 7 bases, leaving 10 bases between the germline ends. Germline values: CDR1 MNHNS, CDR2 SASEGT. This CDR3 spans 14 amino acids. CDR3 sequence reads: CASSEANLSQPQHF. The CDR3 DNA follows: TGTGCCAGCAGTGAAGCGAATCTAAGCCAGCCCCAGCATTTT.

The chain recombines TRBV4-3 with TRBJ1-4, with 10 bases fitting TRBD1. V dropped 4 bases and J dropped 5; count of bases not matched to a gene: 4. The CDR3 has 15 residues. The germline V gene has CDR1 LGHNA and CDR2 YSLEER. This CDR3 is CASSPRTGGNEKLFF. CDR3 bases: TGCGCCAGCAGCCCCCGGACAGGGGGGAATGAAAAACTGTTTTTT.

The CDR3 nucleotides read TGTGCCAGCATGCTCCGGGGCGGGACCAGCTACGAGCAGTACTTC. Translating it yields CASMLRGGTSYEQYF. The J gene is TRBJ2-7, the V gene TRBV28; maybe TRBD2 (6 bases). The V end lost 7 bases, the J end lost 3 bases, and 19 bases lay between the germline ends. CDR3 size: 15 residues. Germline V lookup: CDR1 MDHEN, CDR2 SYDVKM.

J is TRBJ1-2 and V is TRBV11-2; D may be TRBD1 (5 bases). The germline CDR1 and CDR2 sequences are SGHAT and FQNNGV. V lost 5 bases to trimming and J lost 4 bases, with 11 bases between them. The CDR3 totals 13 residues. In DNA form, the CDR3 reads TGTGCCAGCAGCCCGATGGGGCTCTATGGCTACACCTTC. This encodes CASSPMGLYGYTF.

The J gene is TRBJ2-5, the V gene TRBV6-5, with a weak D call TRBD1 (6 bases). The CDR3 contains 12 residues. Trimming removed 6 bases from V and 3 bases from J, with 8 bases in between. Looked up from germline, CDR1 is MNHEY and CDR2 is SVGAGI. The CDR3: CASRRTEETQYF. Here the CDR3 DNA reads TGTGCCAGCAGGAGGACAGAAGAGACCCAGTACTTC.

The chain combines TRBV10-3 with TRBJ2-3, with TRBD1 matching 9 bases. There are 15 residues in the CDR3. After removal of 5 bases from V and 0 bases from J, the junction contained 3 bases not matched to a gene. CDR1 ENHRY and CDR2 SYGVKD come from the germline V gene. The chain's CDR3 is CAISTGTGSTDTQYF. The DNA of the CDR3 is TGTGCCATCAGTACCGGGACAGGGAGCACAGATACGCAGTATTTT.

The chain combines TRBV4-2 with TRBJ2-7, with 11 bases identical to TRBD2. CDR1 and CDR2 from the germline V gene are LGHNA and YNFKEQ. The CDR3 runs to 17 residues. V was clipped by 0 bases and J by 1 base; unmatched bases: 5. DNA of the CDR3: TGTGCCAGCAGCCAAGAAGGGTCTAGCGGGAGGTCCTACGAGCAGTACTTC. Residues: CASSQEGSSGRSYEQYF.

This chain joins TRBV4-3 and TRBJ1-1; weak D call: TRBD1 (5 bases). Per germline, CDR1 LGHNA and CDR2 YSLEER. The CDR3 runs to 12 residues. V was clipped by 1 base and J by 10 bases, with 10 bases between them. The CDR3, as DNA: TGCGCCAGCAGCCAAGGGGTAGGGGTAGCTTTCTTT. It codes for CASSQGVGVAFF.

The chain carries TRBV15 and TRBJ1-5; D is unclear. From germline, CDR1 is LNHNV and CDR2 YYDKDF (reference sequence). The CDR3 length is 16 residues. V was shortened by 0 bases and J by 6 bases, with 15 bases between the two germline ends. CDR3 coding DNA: TGTGCCACCAGCAGAGATCGGACCGCAGCGGGTCAGCCCCAGCATTTT. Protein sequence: CATSRDRTAAGQPQHF.

In nucleotides, the CDR3 is TGTGCCAGCCGTATGGGCATGGGGAGCACTGAAGCTTTCTTT. Translation gives CASRMGMGSTEAFF. The chain employs TRBV2 and TRBJ1-1; D remains ambiguous. Looked up from germline, CDR1 is SNHLY and CDR2 is FYNNEI. The ends were cut back, 8 bases at V and 4 bases at J, with 17 bases in the middle. The CDR3 is 14 residues long.